The 20 T cell receptor beta chains reported below all come from one sample, sequenced in a study of human T cells and chemical hapten exposure. TCRdb passed the RACE reads through MiXCR, listing each CDR3 protein once. The sample holds around 380,000 distinct CDR3 sequences, roughly 4.8% seen once. Time point: patch test 1, 2 weeks after DPC sensitization. Treatment denoted: therapeutic diphenylcyclopropenone sensitization with weekly scalp DPC. The material was whole blood, obtained in connection with sensitization to the hapten diphenylcyclopropenone (DPC). The receptors stem from a woman aged 50 to 60 with alopecia areata. Some clones in this sample may be carry-over from other donors' samples.

This clonotype showed up many times. V is TRBV5-8 and J is TRBJ2-3; D not certain. Germline lookup yields CDR1 SGHTS and CDR2 YDEGEE. This CDR3 has 14 amino acids. Trimming removed 2 bases at V and 2 bases at J, with 9 bases between. This CDR3 is CASSLRLHTDTQYF. CDR3 coding DNA: TGTGCCAGCAGCTTAAGGCTGCACACAGATACGCAGTATTTT.

This clonotype appeared many times. J is TRBJ1-6 and V is TRBV7-2; D unclear. The CDR3 length is 14 residues. The V end lost 5 bases, the J end lost 10 bases, and 15 bases lay between the germline ends. The germline CDR1 and CDR2 sequences are SGHTA and FQGNSA. Here the CDR3 DNA reads TGTGCCAGCAGCCCCCGGGAATTCACATCACCCCTCCACTTT. Translated, it gives CASSPREFTSPLHF. The full variable domain, in which reference TRBV7-2 and TRBJ1-6 provide the parts outside the CDR3, is GAGVSQSPSNKVTEKGKDVELRCDPISGHTALYWYRQSLGQGLEFLIYFQGNSAPDKSGLPSDRFSAERTGGSVSTLTIQRTQQEDSAVYLCASSPREFTSPLHFGNGTRLTVT.

This clonotype has just a few counts. This sequence joins TRBV7-8 and TRBJ1-1; 8 bases map to TRBD1. This CDR3 contains 16 residues. Trimming took 5 bases from V and 0 from J; bases not matched to a gene: 8. Germline V gene data show CDR1 as SGHVS and CDR2 as FQNEAQ. The CDR3 DNA is TGTGCCAGCAGCGTTCGACAGGGGACGATGAACACTGAAGCTTTCTTT. Translated, it gives CASSVRQGTMNTEAFF.

The chain couples TRBV14 to TRBJ2-3; no definite D call. Trimming took off 2 bases at V and 6 bases at J, with 9 bases between the two ends. The germline CDR1 and CDR2 sequences are SGHDN and FVKESK. The CDR3 is made up of 13 amino acids. CDR3 bases: TGTGCCAGCAGCCAAATGACCACGGATACGCAGTATTTT. Translating gives CASSQMTTDTQYF.

This clonotype appeared many times. The gene calls are TRBV6-5 and TRBJ2-7; 7 bases align to TRBD1. The CDR3 spans 14 residues. Germline V lookup: CDR1 MNHEY, CDR2 SVGAGI. The ends lost 2 bases at V and 1 base at J; junction bases unmatched: 2. CDR3 sequence (DNA): TGTGCCAGCAGTTACAACAGGGGTTCCTACGAGCAGTACTTC. Translation: CASSYNRGSYEQYF.

In its sample, this clonotype was seen many times. The chain recombines TRBV24-1 with TRBJ1-2; D ambiguous. Germline CDR1 KGHDR, CDR2 SFDVKD. V dropped 3 bases and J dropped 1 base, with 14 bases sitting between them. The CDR3 loop spans 16 amino acids. The CDR3 nucleotides are TGTGCCACCAGTGATCACCACCCTGACGTTAACTATGGCTACACCTTC. It yields the protein CATSDHHPDVNYGYTF.

This clonotype was recorded at least ten times. The chain uses TRBV14 and TRBJ2-7, with D perhaps assigned TRBD1 or TRBD2 (5 bases each). This CDR3 has 14 residues. Germline lookup yields CDR1 SGHDN and CDR2 FVKESK. Trimming cost V 0 bases and J 7 bases, with 13 bases left between them. The DNA of the CDR3 is TGTGCCAGCAGCCAAGACCTGGGGCGCGGGGAGCAGTACTTC. This sequence encodes CASSQDLGRGEQYF. The complete variable domain, with remaining parts taken from reference TRBV14 and TRBJ2-7, reads EAGVTQFPSHSVIEKGQTVTLRCDPISGHDNLYWYRRVMGKEIKFLLHFVKESKQDESGMPNNRFLAERTGGTYSTLKVQPAELEDSGVYFCASSQDLGRGEQYFGPGTRLTVT.

This clonotype has at least ten counts. This chain links TRBV4-3 with TRBJ2-1; TRBD1 aligns across 10 bases. Germline V gene sequence: CDR1 LGHNA, CDR2 YSLEER. The CDR3 is 16 residues long. After removal of 0 bases from V and 7 bases from J, the junction contained 6 bases not matched to a gene. This CDR3 reads CASSQETRTGGNEQFF. The DNA for the CDR3 is TGCGCCAGCAGCCAAGAAACCCGGACAGGGGGGAATGAGCAGTTCTTC.

This clonotype has just a few counts. The rearrangement links TRBV6-2 or TRBV6-3 to TRBJ2-3, with a possible D match to TRBD2 (6 bases). The CDR3 has 15 amino acids. V dropped 4 bases and J dropped 0 bases, with 11 bases sitting between them. From germline, CDR1 is MNHEY and CDR2 SVGEGT. In nucleotides, the CDR3 is TGTGCCAGCAGTTGGCGGGACCCCAGCACAGATACGCAGTATTTT. Protein: CASSWRDPSTDTQYF.

This clonotype occurred many times. V is TRBV29-1 and J is TRBJ2-3, with 9 bases that match TRBD1. After removal of 1 base from V and 2 bases from J, the junction contained 10 bases not matched to a gene. The germline gives CDR1 SQVTM, CDR2 ANQGSEA. This CDR3 contains 17 residues. CDR3 coding DNA: TGCAGCGTTGAAGGGGTTCGACGGACAGGGGTCACAGATACGCAGTATTTT. This sequence encodes CSVEGVRRTGVTDTQYF.

This chain links TRBV10-1 with TRBJ2-1; D gene ambiguous. In germline, CDR1 is WNHNN, CDR2 SYGVQD (reference sequence). Trimming took 3 bases from V and 0 from J, leaving 9 bases between them. The CDR3 covers 15 residues. CDR3 protein: CASSEDLSSYNEQFF. CDR3 sequence (DNA): TGCGCCAGCAGTGAAGATTTGAGCTCCTACAATGAGCAGTTCTTC.

This clonotype was seen repeatedly, ten times or more. V gene TRBV6-6 combines with J gene TRBJ1-1; TRBD1 agrees at 7 bases. Germline V lookup: CDR1 MNHNY, CDR2 SVGAGI (reference sequence). Trimming removed 6 bases from V and 7 bases from J; junction bases left unmatched: 5. The CDR3 has 12 amino acids. The CDR3 is CASSRYRGEAFF. CDR3 coding DNA: TGTGCCAGCAGCCGCTACAGGGGTGAAGCTTTCTTT.

The chain has TRBV12-3 or TRBV12-4 and TRBJ1-3; maybe TRBD1 (5 bases). This CDR3 is 14 amino acids long. V was pared by 3 bases and J by 8 bases, with 14 bases between. The CDR3 coding sequence is TGTGCCAGCAGTTTCCCAGGGAGTAGGGACACCATATATTTT. Translating gives CASSFPGSRDTIYF.

The rearrangement joins TRBV5-1 to TRBJ1-2; D remains unclear. This CDR3 is 12 amino acids long. CDR1 and CDR2 from the germline V gene are SGHRS and YFSETQ. Trimming pared 2 bases from V and 3 bases from J, leaving 5 bases between. The CDR3 region is CASSFEDYGYTF. CDR3 nucleotide sequence: TGCGCCAGCAGCTTTGAGGACTATGGCTACACCTTC.

This clonotype appeared a few times. The V call is TRBV5-1, the J call TRBJ2-3; 9 bases align to TRBD2. Trimming took 4 bases from V and 1 from J; bases not matched to a gene: 7. This CDR3 contains 16 residues. Per the germline V gene, CDR1 is SGHRS and CDR2 is YFSETQ. The DNA of the CDR3 is TGCGCCAGCAGCCCGGGCGGGGGGGCCCGCACAGATACGCAGTATTTT. This codes for CASSPGGGARTDTQYF.

This clonotype showed up just a few times. The rearrangement links TRBV7-8 to TRBJ2-2; D not resolved. The germline V gene has CDR1 SGHVS and CDR2 FQNEAQ. CDR3 size: 15 residues. With 1 base removed from V and 4 bases from J, the gap between germline ends came to 10 bases. In nucleotides, the CDR3 is TGTGCCAGCAGCTTAGGGATCATTAGCACCGGGGAGCTGTTTTTT. Translation: CASSLGIISTGELFF.

At least ten counts were recorded for this clonotype. V is TRBV12-3 or TRBV12-4 and J is TRBJ1-4; weak D call: TRBD1 (6 bases). V was shortened by 7 bases and J by 7 bases, with 16 bases between the two germline ends. CDR3 length: 14 residues. The CDR3 nucleotides are TGTGCCAGCAAGCAGGGGTATGGTATTGAAAAACTGTTTTTT. This gives the protein CASKQGYGIEKLFF.

This clonotype was counted many times. The chain joins TRBV7-8 to TRBJ1-1, with 9 bases lining up with TRBD1. CDR3 length: 16 residues. Germline V CDR1 and CDR2: SGHVS, FQNEAQ. Trimming removed 3 bases from V and 2 bases from J; junction bases left unmatched: 7. This CDR3 is CASSLNPGQGNTEAFF. The CDR3 DNA reads as TGTGCCAGCAGCTTGAACCCGGGACAGGGTAACACTGAAGCTTTCTTT.

This clonotype was observed at least ten times. The CDR3 is CASSPFPEVNQPQHF. The CDR3 nucleotides read TGTGCCAGCTCCCCGTTCCCCGAGGTTAATCAGCCCCAGCATTTT. The chain combines TRBV18 with TRBJ1-5; no clear D. The CDR3 runs 15 residues. Trimming cost V 6 bases and J 4 bases, with 16 bases left between them. Germline V gene data show CDR1 as KGHSH and CDR2 as LQKENI.

This clonotype was recorded at least ten times. This chain links TRBV20-1 with TRBJ1-1; D is unclear. The germline gives CDR1 DFQATT, CDR2 SNEGSKA (reference sequence). This CDR3 contains 13 residues. V shed 6 bases and J shed 4 bases, with 15 bases lying between them. The CDR3 reads CSARGPLATEAFF. CDR3 coding DNA: TGCAGTGCCCGCGGCCCGTTGGCCACTGAAGCTTTCTTT.